This TCR beta chain emerged from a study of early T cells in non-severe SARS-CoV-2 infection. Study-level background: Sequencing of bulk RNA from unsorted whole blood was done, without chain pairing.

This clonotype has a count of ten or more. TCRdb used MiXCR to reprocess the 5' RACE reads, holding one entry per CDR3 protein. The sample lists 60,000 or so distinct CDR3 sequences; roughly an eighth were seen once. The specimen sequenced was whole blood. The clonotype originates from an adult who was a healthcare worker with PCR-confirmed SARS-CoV-2 infection or an uninfected control (not recorded which).

DNA for the CDR3: TGCGCCAGCAGCCCAGCCGGGACATTGAACACTGAAGCTTTCTTT. It yields the protein CASSPAGTLNTEAFF. This chain joins TRBV4-3 and TRBJ1-1, with D possibly matching TRBD1 (6 bases). Germline V CDR1 and CDR2: LGHNA, YSLEER. The CDR3 consists of 15 residues. Trimming removed 4 bases at V and 0 bases at J, with 12 bases between.